This T cell receptor (beta chain) emerged from a study of blood T cell repertoires in COVID-19. Study at large: COVID-19 samples from acute and convalescent phases originated in the United States, Italy and Spain. T cells, B-cell-depleted T cells, or PBMCs provided the cDNA or gDNA that served as material.

Per the authors' pipeline: Reference gene primer amplification gave nucleated cell count estimates. Only in-frame clones appear in the TCRdb table, and some are missing; sequencing was by immunoSEQ multiplex PCR. The V and J calls and clone size were taken over from that table, and D and trimming were inferred from the DNA. The sample includes some 190,000 clones, about 85% seen only once; the top ten take about 1%. This CDR3 has 14 residues. The V gene lost 0 bases and the J gene lost 4 bases, with 9 bases spanning the gap. Germline V gives CDR1 SGHTA, CDR2 FQGNSA. The chain links TRBV7-2 to TRBJ1-1; D not resolved. This clonotype was obtained from a man aged 30 to 45 with acute or convalescent COVID-19. What was sequenced was peripheral blood. Written as DNA, the CDR3 is TGTGCCAGCAGCTTAGCATCCCTCCTCACTGAAGCTTTCTTT. Its translation is CASSLASLLTEAFF.